Described below is a single T cell receptor (beta chain) sequence and its context. These data come from a study of blood T cell repertoires in COVID-19. Overall study context: Italy, Spain and the United States were the sources of the convalescent and acute COVID-19 samples. PBMCs, B-cell-depleted T cells, or T cells provided the cDNA or gDNA that made up the material.

Germline CDR1 and CDR2: LGHNA and YNFKEQ. The CDR3 extends over 15 amino acids. With 0 bases clipped from V and 4 bases from J, the junction kept 5 bases outside the gene matches. The authors' processing: How many nucleated cells were present was estimated from reference gene primer amplification. Produced via immunoSEQ multiplex PCR; TCRdb's table is partial and in-frame only. Clone size and the V and J calls come from that table; the DNA yielded D and trimming. Here the sample spans 100,000 to 150,000 clones, roughly four fifths being singletons. The chain is built from TRBV4-2 and TRBJ2-5; 7 bases match TRBD1. The receptor's source is a woman between 50 and 59 years old with acute or convalescent COVID-19. Sequences were obtained from peripheral blood. The CDR3 bases are TGTGCCAGCAGCCAAGATCGACAGGGCGGAGAGACCCAGTACTTC. It codes for CASSQDRQGGETQYF.